This T cell receptor (beta chain) comes out of a study of blood T cell repertoires in COVID-19. CDR3 length: 13 amino acids. Germline values: CDR1 GTSNPN, CDR2 SVGIG (reference sequence). V lost 3 bases and J 5 bases, leaving 13 bases between the germline ends. Profiled with immunoSEQ multiplex PCR; TCRdb holds only in-frame clones, not every one. The sample yields about 60,000 clones, around 89% seen once. The clonotype comes from a human donor with active COVID-19. The donor label of this sample is uncertain. This chain uses TRBV30 with TRBJ2-5; TRBD2 is a possible D gene (5 bases). The source material was peripheral blood. The CDR3 loop is CAWSLLVRETQYF. The CDR3 coding sequence is TGTGCCTGGAGCCTACTAGTAAGGGAGACCCAGTACTTC.